Only a few counts were recorded for the clone carrying this T cell receptor beta chain. Its antigen is as yet unknown. The sample is drawn from a study of blood T cells in healthy people across ages. Whole-study findings and limits: Strong correlation existed between TCR beta diversity and naive T cell percentage. Fewer expanded clones and more diversity marked long-lived versus aged donors.

CDR1 MNHEY and CDR2 SMNVEV come from the germline V gene (reference sequence). The CDR3 extends over 13 amino acids. The use of a sample-barcoded 5' primer and a J-beta primer mix characterized a second PCR of about 7 to 12 cycles. TCRdb re-analysed the 5' RACE reads in MiXCR, keeping a single row per CDR3 protein. This table holds under 1 million distinct CDR3 sequences, roughly 44% found once. The TCR comes from a man in his fifties or sixties in good health. V and J are TRBV27 and TRBJ2-5; D unresolved. The DNA end favors TRBJ2-7, so the J call may be wrong. The sequenced sample was blood. As DNA, the CDR3 is TGTGCCAGCAGGACCCTCGACTCCTACGAGCAGTACTTC. Amino acid sequence: CASRTLDSYEQYF.